This T cell receptor (beta chain) comes out of a study of shared clonotypes between healthy human individuals (dated by TCRdb to the early 2020s). In the study overall: Two women and three men aged 18 to 49 years were included in the cohort. For each donor, CD4 naive and CD4 memory were each run on three plates, CD8 naive on two plates, and CD8 memory on one plate. To estimate repertoire size and how much clonotype sharing occurs between individuals, the study deeply sequenced the blood TCR repertoires of several healthy adults. Different laboratories and diverse techniques were used to prepare libraries and sequence TCR repertoires, to increase sequencing depth and limit assay-specific biases. Between about 0.8 and 9 billion PBMCs per donor were obtained by leukapheresis.

TCR CDR3 regions were amplified from genomic DNA by multiplex PCR using the deep immunoSEQ assay. Extracted genomic DNA from each cell subset was distributed evenly across all wells of several immunoSEQ 96-well plates, and each plate was treated as a replicate. Each replicate PCR for sorted subsets received 150 to 250 ng genomic DNA, equal to about 30,000 T cell genomes. Purified libraries were measured with a Qubit 3.0 fluorometer, size-checked on a Bioanalyzer 2100, and measured again with the KAPA Library Quantification kit. Each immunoSEQ 96-well plate was sequenced on its own single-read 150-cycle Illumina NextSeq 550 flow cell. For the original study's pipeline: Because the immunoSEQ output included only junctional sequences and no quality scores, the filtering could not be the same as the filtering used for full-length reads. To assign V/J genes and CDR3, sequences were annotated against IMGT germline references using PyIR, a Python wrapper for IgBLAST v1.9. Reads were removed for weak V/J assignments (E-value above 1e-6), missing CDR3, stop codons, out-of-frame junctions, or ambiguous translated residues. V3J clonotypes were defined by identical inferred V gene, J gene, and CDR3 amino acid sequence. Percentage overlap between repertoires was calculated by dividing the number of shared unique clonotypes by the size of the smaller repertoire. Richness of each repertoire was evaluated using RTK rarefaction, the Chao1 estimator, and Recon v2.1 estimates of unobserved clonotypes. OLGA was used to compute generation probabilities for all TCRbeta clonotypes that the gDNA method yielded from a handful of donors. This is the immuneACCESS table as TCRdb keeps it, with only in-frame sequences that have V and J called. A part of the clones is gone; compared with another copy, unresolved V genes explain less than half, and the rest is unexplained. V, J and clone size are taken as reported in that table, and D and trimming were inferred from the DNA itself. The sample yields some 900,000 clones; over 60% were counted once. Approximately 1.5% of the sample belongs to the ten largest clones.

From the cysteine through the phenylalanine, the CDR3 covers 15 amino acids. Only CDR3 DNA is held: 45 bases, read in frame from base 1. General conclusions and limits of the study: Sampling was restricted to blood, and TCR repertoires in tissue are likely to differ from TCR repertoires in blood. Even with the large sequencing depth, rarefaction of the sorted-subset datasets indicated that sequencing was incomplete. Across four donors, 4.5% to 6.5% of naive CD4, more than 3% of naive CD8, about 2% of memory CD4, and 0.3% to 0.45% of memory CD8 clonotypes were shared. Because the study included only a small number of donors, the genetic and exposure-history diversity represented was limited. Based on pairwise subsampling, the degree of clonotype sharing among donors was expected to be affected by sequencing depth. Larger estimated clonotype richness was generally found for naive subsets than for memory subsets. Higher generation probabilities were observed for clonotypes shared by all four sorted-subset donors than for non-shared clonotypes.

The donors were healthy, HIV-negative adults who had no recently reported acute infections or vaccinations. All donors were Caucasian adults living in Nashville, Tennessee, USA. Magnetic negative selection was used to enrich CD4+ T cells, after which naive cells were positively selected on CD45RA and the negative fraction became the memory subset. After blood collection by leukapheresis, PBMCs were isolated using Ficoll-Histopaque density gradient centrifugation and then cryopreserved in the vapor phase of liquid nitrogen. Purity and quantity of every magnetically sorted T cell population were checked by analytical flow cytometry. Each sorted fraction had its genomic DNA isolated and then quantified by UV absorbance on a Nanodrop 2000c. In regard to this clone: No cognate antigen has been identified for it. Base qualities are not provided; no much larger clone lies one nucleotide away.

The sequence is built from TRBV21-1 and TRBJ2-1; TRBD2, the table's D call, lacks a check against the DNA. TRBV21-1 has pseudogene status. This TCR was recovered from a man between 18 and 35 years old in good health. The sample was memory CD4+ T cells sorted from blood. In light of the paper, this sample's cell subset or site label describes: CD45RA-negative fraction. The CDR3 in this case is CAKTHRGNSYNEQFF. In nucleotides, the sequence is TGTGCCAAAACCCATCGGGGGAACTCCTACAATGAGCAGTTCTTC.